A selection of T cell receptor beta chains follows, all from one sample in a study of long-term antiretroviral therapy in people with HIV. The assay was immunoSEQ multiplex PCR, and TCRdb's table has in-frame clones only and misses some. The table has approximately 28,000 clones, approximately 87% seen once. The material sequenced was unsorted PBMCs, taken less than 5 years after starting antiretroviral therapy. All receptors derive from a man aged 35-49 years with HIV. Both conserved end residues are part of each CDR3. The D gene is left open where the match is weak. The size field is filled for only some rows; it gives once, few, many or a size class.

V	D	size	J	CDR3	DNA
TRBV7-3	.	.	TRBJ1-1	CASGKGQGVTEAFF	TGTGCCAGCGGTAAAGGGCAGGGCGTGACTGAAGCTTTCTTT
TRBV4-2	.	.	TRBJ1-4	CASSQESTTSGEKLFF	TGTGCCAGCAGCCAAGAGTCTACAACCTCGGGGGAAAAACTGTTTTTT
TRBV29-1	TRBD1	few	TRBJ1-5	CSVVSAGGSNQPQHF	TGCAGCGTTGTATCGGCAGGGGGAAGCAATCAGCCCCAGCATTTT
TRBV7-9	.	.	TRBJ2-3	CASTRGQDTDTQYF	TGTGCCAGCACTCGGGGGCAAGACACAGATACGCAGTATTTT
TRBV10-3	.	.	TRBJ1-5	CAISESGGNQPQHF	TGTGCCATCAGTGAATCCGGGGGCAATCAGCCCCAGCATTTT
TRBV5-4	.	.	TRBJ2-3	CASSGRDEGLADTQYF	TGTGCCAGCAGCGGCCGGGACGAGGGCCTTGCAGATACGCAGTATTTT
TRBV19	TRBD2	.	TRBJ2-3	CASSILLWAGAQTSTDTQYF	TGTGCCAGTAGTATACTCTTGTGGGCGGGAGCCCAAACTAGCACAGATACGCAGTATTTT
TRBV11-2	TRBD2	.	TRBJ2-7	CASSLEGGASGRGEQYF	TGTGCCAGCAGCTTAGAGGGGGGGGCTAGCGGGAGAGGCGAGCAGTACTTC
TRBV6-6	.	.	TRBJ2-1	CASSDGRIAVLGEQFF	TGTGCCAGCAGCGACGGTAGGATAGCGGTTTTAGGCGAGCAGTTCTTC
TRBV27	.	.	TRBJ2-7	CASGYYEQYF	TGTGCCAGCGGCTACTACGAGCAGTACTTC
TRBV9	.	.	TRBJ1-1	CASSPEGSLNTEAFF	TGTGCCAGCAGCCCTGAGGGGAGTTTGAACACTGAAGCTTTCTTT
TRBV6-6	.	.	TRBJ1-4	CASVAEVAEKLFF	TGTGCCAGCGTGGCGGAAGTGGCCGAAAAACTGTTTTTT
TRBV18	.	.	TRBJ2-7	CASSRERVSSYEQYF	TGTGCCAGCTCACGCGAAAGGGTCAGCTCCTACGAGCAGTACTTC
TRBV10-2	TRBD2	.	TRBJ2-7	CASRTSGPYEQYF	TGCGCCAGCAGGACTAGCGGGCCCTACGAGCAGTACTTC
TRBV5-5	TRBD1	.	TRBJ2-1	CASSRIPGGERGEQFF	TGTGCCAGCAGCCGGATACCAGGGGGTGAACGAGGTGAGCAGTTCTTC
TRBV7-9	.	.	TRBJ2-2	CASGLTGELFF	TGTGCCAGCGGGCTCACCGGGGAGCTGTTTTTT
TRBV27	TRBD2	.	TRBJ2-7	CASSPTGGAEYF	TGTGCCAGCAGTCCCACCGGGGGGGCCGAGTACTTC
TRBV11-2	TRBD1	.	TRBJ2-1	CASSSSDRGDNEQFF	TGTGCCAGCAGCTCCTCCGACAGGGGTGACAATGAGCAGTTCTTC
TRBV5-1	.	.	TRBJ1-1	CASSLDGGGSTEAFF	TGCGCCAGCAGCTTGGATGGGGGCGGGAGCACTGAAGCTTTCTTT
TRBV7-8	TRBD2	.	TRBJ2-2	CASSPSGRGTGELFF	TGTGCCAGCAGCCCTAGCGGGAGAGGCACCGGGGAGCTGTTTTTT
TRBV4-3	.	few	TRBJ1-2	CASSQSEVGYTF	TGCGCCAGCAGCCAATCTGAGGTGGGCTACACCTTC
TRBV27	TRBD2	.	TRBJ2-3	CASTQLREGLGTQYF	TGTGCCAGCACCCAGTTGCGGGAGGGCCTCGGTACGCAGTATTTT
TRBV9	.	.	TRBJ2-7	CASSATGKSVQQYF	TGTGCCAGCAGCGCGACTGGGAAGTCTGTGCAGCAGTACTTC
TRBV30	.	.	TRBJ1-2	CAWSVAVEGGYTF	TGTGCCTGGAGTGTGGCCGTCGAGGGTGGCTACACCTTC
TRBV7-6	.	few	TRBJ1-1	CASSLGGKGGGTEAFF	TGTGCCAGCAGCTTAGGCGGCAAGGGGGGTGGCACTGAAGCTTTCTTT
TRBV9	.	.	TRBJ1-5	CASSVDVGANQPQHF	TGTGCCAGCAGCGTAGATGTGGGGGCTAATCAGCCCCAGCATTTT
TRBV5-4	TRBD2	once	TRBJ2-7	CASSKGTSGSDEQYF	TGTGCCAGCAGCAAAGGGACTAGCGGGAGCGACGAGCAGTACTTC
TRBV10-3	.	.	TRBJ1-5	CAIVLFRGSNQPQHF	TGTGCCATCGTCTTATTCCGGGGAAGCAATCAGCCCCAGCATTTT
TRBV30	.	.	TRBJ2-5	CAWSYERRQETQYF	TGTGCCTGGAGCTATGAGCGGAGGCAGGAGACCCAGTACTTC
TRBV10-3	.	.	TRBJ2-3	CAISDLTGRDTQYF	TGTGCCATCAGTGACTTAACAGGGAGAGATACGCAGTATTTT
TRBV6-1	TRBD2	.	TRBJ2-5	CASSEILTRTGGTQETQYF	TGTGCCAGCAGTGAAATCCTAACAAGGACGGGAGGTACCCAAGAGACCCAGTACTTC
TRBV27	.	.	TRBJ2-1	CASSPGLGHNEQFF	TGTGCCAGCAGTCCCGGGTTGGGTCACAATGAGCAGTTCTTC
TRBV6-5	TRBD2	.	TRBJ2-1	CASGGLASSSEQFF	TGTGCCAGCGGGGGACTAGCGTCCAGTAGTGAGCAGTTCTTC
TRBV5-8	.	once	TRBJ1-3	CASSSPRGGSSGNTIYF	TGTGCCAGCAGCTCGCCAAGAGGAGGGAGCTCTGGAAACACCATATATTTT
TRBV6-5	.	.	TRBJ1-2	CASCPGANYGYTF	TGTGCCAGCTGCCCAGGAGCTAACTATGGCTACACCTTC
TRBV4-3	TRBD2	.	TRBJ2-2	CASSRGLAENTGELFF	TGCGCCAGCAGCCGCGGACTAGCGGAAAACACCGGGGAGCTGTTTTTT
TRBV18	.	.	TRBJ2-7	CASSPPNGRGDYEQYF	TGTGCCAGCTCACCACCGAATGGCCGAGGGGACTACGAGCAGTACTTC
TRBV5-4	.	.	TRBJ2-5	CASSIPQETQYF	TGTGCCAGCAGCATCCCCCAAGAGACCCAGTACTTC
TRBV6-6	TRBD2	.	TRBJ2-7	CASRPGLAGVYEQYF	TGTGCCAGCAGGCCCGGACTAGCGGGAGTCTACGAGCAGTACTTC
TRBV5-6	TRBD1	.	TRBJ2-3	CASSPDRGQGSTDTQYF	TGTGCCAGCAGCCCGGACAGGGGGCAAGGAAGCACAGATACGCAGTATTTT
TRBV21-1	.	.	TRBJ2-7	CASSKVTSYEQYF	TGTGCCAGCAGCAAAGTAACGTCCTACGAGCAGTACTTC
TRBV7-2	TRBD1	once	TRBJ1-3	CASSPGTGGNTIYF	TGTGCCAGCAGCCCAGGGACAGGGGGAAACACCATATATTTT
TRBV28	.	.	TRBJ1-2	CASSPAGDYGYTF	TGTGCCAGCAGTCCGGCAGGGGACTATGGCTACACCTTC
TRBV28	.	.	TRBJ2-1	CASSLTSPFNEQFF	TGTGCCAGCAGTTTAACCTCGCCGTTTAATGAGCAGTTCTTC
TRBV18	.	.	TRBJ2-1	CASSPPVPGPNNEQFF	TGTGCCAGCTCACCACCAGTTCCGGGTCCCAACAATGAGCAGTTCTTC